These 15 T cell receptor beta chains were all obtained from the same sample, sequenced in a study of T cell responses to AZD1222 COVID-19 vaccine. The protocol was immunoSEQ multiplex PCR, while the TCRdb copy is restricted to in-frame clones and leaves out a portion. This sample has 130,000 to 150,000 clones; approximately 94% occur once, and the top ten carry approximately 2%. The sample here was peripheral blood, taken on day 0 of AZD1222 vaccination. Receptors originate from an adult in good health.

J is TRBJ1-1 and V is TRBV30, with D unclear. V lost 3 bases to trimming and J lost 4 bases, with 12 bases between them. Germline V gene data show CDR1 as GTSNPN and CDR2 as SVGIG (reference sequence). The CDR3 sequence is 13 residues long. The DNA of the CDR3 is TGTGCCTGGAGCCGGTCGGCAATCACTGAAGCTTTCTTT. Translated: CAWSRSAITEAFF.

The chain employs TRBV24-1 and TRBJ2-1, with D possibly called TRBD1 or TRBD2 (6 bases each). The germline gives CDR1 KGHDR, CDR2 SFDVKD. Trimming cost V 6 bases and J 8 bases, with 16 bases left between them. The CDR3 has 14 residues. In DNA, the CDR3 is TGTGCCACCAGTATAGGGGGGCGATTCGATGAGCAGTTCTTC. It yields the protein CATSIGGRFDEQFF.

The CDR3 here is CASSLGETFYGYTF. The CDR3 nucleotides are TGCGCCAGCAGCTTGGGAGAAACCTTCTATGGCTACACCTTC. The rearrangement uses TRBV5-1 and TRBJ1-2, with D unresolved. The V end was cut by 0 bases, the J end by 4 bases, with 10 bases between. Per the germline V gene, CDR1 is SGHRS and CDR2 is YFSETQ. CDR3 length equals 14 residues.

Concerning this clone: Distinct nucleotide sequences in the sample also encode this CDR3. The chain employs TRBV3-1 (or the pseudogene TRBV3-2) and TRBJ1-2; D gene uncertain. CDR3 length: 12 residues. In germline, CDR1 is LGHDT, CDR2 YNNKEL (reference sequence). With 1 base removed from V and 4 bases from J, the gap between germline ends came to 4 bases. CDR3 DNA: TGTGCCAGCAGCCAAGGGCCCTATGGCTACACCTTC. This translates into CASSQGPYGYTF.

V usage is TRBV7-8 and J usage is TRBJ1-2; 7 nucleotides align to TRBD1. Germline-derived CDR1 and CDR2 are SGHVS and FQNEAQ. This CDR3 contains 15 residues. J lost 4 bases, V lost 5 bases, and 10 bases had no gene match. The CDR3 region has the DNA TGTGCCAGCAGCAAAAAAAGGGACAGCGGCTATGGCTACACCTTC. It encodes CASSKKRDSGYGYTF.

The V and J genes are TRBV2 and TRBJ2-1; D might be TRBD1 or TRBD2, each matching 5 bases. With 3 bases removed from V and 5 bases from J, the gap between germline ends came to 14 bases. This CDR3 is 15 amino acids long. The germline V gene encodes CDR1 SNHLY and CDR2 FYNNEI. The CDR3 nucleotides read TGTGCCAGCAGTGATGTTACCCCGGGGCACAATGAGCAGTTCTTC. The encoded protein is CASSDVTPGHNEQFF.

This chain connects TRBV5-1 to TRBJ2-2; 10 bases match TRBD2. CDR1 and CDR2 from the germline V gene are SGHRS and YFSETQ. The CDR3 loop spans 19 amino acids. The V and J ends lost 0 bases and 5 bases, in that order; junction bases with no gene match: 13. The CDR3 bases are TGCGCCAGCAGCTTGGACGGGACTAGCGCCCAACTGGGAACCGGGGAGCTGTTTTTT. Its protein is CASSLDGTSAQLGTGELFF.

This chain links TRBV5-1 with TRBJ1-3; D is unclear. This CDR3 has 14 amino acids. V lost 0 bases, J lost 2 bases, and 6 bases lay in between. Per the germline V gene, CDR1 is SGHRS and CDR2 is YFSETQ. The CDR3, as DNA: TGCGCCAGCAGCTTGGAGGGAACTGGAAACACCATATATTTT. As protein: CASSLEGTGNTIYF.

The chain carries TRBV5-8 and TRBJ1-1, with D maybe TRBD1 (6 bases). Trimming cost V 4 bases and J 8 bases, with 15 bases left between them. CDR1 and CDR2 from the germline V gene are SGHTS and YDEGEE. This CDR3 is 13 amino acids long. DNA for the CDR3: TGTGCCAGCAGCGTCCAGCCGGGGGCCGAAGCTTTCTTT. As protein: CASSVQPGAEAFF.

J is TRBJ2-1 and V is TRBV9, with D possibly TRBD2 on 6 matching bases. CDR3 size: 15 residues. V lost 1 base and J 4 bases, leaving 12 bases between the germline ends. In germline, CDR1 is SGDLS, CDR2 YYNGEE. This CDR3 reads CASSVKGLDYNEQFF. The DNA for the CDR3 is TGTGCCAGCAGCGTAAAGGGACTGGATTACAATGAGCAGTTCTTC.

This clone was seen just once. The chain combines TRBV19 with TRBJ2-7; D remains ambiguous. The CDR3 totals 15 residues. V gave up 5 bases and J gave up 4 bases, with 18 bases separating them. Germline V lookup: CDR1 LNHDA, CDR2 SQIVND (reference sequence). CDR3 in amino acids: CASSERPGPPYEQYF. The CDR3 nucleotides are TGTGCCAGTAGTGAACGACCGGGCCCCCCTTACGAGCAGTACTTC.

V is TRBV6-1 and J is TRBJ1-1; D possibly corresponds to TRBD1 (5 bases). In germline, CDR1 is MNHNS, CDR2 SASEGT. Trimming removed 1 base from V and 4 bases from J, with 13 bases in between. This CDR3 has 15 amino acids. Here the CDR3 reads CASSEGGTMSTEAFF. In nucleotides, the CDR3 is TGTGCCAGCAGTGAAGGCGGGACCATGTCCACTGAAGCTTTCTTT.

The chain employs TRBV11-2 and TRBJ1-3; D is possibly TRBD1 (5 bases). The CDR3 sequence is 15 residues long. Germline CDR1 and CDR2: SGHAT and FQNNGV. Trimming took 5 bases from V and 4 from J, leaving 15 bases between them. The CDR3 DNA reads TGTGCCAGCAGCCTTACCTGGGGGATCGGAAACACCATATATTTT. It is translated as CASSLTWGIGNTIYF.

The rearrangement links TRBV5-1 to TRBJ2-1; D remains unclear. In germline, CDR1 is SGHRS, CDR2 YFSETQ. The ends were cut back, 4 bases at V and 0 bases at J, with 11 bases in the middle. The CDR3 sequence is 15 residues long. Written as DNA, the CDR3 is TGCGCCAGCAGCGGGCGCGAGAGCTCCTACAATGAGCAGTTCTTC. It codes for CASSGRESSYNEQFF. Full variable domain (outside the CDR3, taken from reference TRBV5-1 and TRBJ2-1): KAGVTQTPRYLIKTRGQQVTLSCSPISGHRSVSWYQQTPGQGLQFLFEYFSETQRNKGNFPGRFSGRQFSNSRSEMNVSTLELGDSALYLCASSGRESSYNEQFFGPGTRLTVL.

This CDR3 reads CASSLRVGAGLHNEQFF. The CDR3 DNA reads as TGCGCCAGCAGCTTGAGGGTCGGGGCAGGGTTGCACAATGAGCAGTTCTTC. V usage is TRBV5-1 and J usage is TRBJ2-1; possibly TRBD1 or TRBD2 for D (5 bases each). V was cut by 1 base and J by 5 bases, with 19 bases left in between. Germline V gives CDR1 SGHRS, CDR2 YFSETQ. The CDR3 is made up of 17 amino acids.